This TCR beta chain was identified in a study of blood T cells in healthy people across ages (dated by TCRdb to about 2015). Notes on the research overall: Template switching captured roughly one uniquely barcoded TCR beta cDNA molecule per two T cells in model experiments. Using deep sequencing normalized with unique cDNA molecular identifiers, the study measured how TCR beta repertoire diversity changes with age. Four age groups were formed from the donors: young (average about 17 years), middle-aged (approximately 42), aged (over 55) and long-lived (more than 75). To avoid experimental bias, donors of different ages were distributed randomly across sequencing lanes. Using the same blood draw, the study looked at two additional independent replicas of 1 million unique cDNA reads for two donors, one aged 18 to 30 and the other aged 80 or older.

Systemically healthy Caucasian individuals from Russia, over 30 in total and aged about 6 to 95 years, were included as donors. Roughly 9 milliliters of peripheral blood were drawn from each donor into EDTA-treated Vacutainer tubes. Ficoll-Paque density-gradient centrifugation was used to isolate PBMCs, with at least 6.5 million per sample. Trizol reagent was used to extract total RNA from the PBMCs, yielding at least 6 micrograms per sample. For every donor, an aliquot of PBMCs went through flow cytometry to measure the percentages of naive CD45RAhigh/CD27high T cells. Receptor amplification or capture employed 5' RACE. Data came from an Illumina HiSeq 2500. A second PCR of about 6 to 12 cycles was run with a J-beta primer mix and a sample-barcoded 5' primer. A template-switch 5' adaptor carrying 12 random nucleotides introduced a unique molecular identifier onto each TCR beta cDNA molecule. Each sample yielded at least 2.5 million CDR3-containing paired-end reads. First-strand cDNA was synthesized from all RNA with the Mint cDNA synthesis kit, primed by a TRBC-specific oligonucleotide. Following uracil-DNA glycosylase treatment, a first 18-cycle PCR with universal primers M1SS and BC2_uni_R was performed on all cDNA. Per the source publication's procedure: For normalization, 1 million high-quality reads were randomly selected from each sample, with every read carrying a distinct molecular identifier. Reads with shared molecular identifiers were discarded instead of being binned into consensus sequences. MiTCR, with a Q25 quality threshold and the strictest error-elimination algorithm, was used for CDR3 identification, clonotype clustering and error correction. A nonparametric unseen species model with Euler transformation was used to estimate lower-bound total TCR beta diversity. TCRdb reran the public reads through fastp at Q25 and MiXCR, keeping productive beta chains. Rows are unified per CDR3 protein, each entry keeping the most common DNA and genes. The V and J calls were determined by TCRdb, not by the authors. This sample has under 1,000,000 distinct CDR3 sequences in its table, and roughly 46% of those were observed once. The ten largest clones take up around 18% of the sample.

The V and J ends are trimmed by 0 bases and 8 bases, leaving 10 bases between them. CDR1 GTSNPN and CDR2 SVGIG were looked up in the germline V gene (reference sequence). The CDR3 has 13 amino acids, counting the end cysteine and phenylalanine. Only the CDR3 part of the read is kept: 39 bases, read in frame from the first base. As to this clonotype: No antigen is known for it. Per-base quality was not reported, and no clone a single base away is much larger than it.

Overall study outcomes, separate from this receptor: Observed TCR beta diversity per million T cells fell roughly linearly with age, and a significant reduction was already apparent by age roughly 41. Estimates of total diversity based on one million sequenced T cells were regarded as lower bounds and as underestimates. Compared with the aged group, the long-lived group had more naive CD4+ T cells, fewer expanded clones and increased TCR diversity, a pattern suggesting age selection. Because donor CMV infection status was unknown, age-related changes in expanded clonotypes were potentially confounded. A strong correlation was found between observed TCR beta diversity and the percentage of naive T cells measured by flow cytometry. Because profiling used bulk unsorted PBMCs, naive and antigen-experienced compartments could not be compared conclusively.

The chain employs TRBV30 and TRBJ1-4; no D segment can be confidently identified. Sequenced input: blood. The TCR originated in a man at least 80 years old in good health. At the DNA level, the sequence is TGTGCCTGGAGTGTGGTACTACAGGAAAAACTGTTTTTT. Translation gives CAWSVVLQEKLFF.